This TCR beta chain was recovered during a study of control samples from healthy donors and cancer patients (dated by TCRdb to about 2020). Library generation was performed with the immunoSEQ multiplex PCR assay. TCRdb obtained this table from immuneACCESS and retained in-frame rearrangements with V and J assigned. These tables miss some clones; where compared with another copy, unresolved V genes account for less than half of the shortfall, and the remainder is unexplained. For this sample the table gives around 130,000 clones, of which around 92% were detected only once. 40% of the sample is in the top ten clones. As for this clone: No antigen is known for it. One base away there is no much larger clone; base qualities are not given. This CDR3 is also generated by other DNA sequences in the sample.

CDR1 and CDR2 are drawn from the germline V gene: SGDLS, YYNGEE. Relative to germline, V is 0 bases shorter and J is 7 bases shorter, with 8 bases between their ends. Including the terminal cysteine and phenylalanine, the CDR3 comprises 13 residues. Kept here is only the CDR3 DNA, which spans 39 bases and is read in frame from base 1. Sequenced input: blood. The sequence is built from TRBV9 and TRBJ2-1, with TRBD1 as a weak D call on 6 bases. The TCR comes from a man aged 50-59 years in good health. The DNA sequence reads TGTGCCAGCAGCGTAGGAGGGGGTAATGAGCAGTTCTTC. Translated, this gives CASSVGGGNEQFF. The variable domain in full, with residues beyond the CDR3 obtained from the reference TRBV9 and TRBJ2-1 genes, is DSGVTQTPKHLITATGQRVTLRCSPRSGDLSVYWYQQSLDQGLQFLIQYYNGEERAKGNILERFSAQQFPDLHSELNLSSLELGDSALYFCASSVGGGNEQFFGPGTRLTVL.